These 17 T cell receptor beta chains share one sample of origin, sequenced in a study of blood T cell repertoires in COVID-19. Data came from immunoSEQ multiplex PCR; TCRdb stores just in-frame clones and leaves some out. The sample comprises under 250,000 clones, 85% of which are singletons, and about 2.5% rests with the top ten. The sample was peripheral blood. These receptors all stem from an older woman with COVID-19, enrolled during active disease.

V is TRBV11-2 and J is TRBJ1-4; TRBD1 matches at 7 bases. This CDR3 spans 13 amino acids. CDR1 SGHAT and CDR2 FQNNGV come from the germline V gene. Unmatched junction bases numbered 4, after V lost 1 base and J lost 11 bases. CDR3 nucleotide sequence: TGTGCCAGCAGCTTAGTCCCGACAGGGAAACTGTTTTTT. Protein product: CASSLVPTGKLFF.

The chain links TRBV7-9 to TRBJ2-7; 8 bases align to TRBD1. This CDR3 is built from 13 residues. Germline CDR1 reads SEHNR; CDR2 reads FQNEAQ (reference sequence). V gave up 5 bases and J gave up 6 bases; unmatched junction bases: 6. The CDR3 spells CASSLRTGTEQYF. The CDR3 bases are TGTGCCAGCAGCCTCCGGACAGGGACCGAGCAGTACTTC.

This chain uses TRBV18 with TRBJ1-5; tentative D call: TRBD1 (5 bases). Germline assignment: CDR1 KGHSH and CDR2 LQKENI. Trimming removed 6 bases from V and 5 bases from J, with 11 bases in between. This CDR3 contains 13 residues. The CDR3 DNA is TGTGCCAGCTCCCTCCGGGGGGATCAGCCCCAGCATTTT. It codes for CASSLRGDQPQHF.

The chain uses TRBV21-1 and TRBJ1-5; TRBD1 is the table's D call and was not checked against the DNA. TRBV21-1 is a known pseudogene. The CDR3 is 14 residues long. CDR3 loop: CASSNRTDNQPQHF. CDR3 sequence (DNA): TGTGCCAGCAGCAATAGGACAGACAATCAGCCCCAGCATTTT.

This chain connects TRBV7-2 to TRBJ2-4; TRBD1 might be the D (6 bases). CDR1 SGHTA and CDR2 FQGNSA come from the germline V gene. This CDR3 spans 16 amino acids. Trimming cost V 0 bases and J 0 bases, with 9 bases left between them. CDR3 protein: CASSLATGLAKNIQYF. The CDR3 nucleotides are TGTGCCAGCAGCTTAGCGACAGGACTAGCCAAAAACATTCAGTACTTC.

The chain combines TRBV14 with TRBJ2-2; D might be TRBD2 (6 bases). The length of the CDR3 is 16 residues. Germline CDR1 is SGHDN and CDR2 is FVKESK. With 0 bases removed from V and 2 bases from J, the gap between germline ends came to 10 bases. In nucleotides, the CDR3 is TGTGCCAGCAGCCAAGAGGATAGCGGAAACACCGGGGAGCTGTTTTTT. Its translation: CASSQEDSGNTGELFF.

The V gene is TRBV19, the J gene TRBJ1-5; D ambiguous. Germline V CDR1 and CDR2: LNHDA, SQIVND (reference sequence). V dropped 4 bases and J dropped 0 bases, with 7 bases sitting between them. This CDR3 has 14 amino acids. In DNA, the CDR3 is TGTGCCAGTAGTACCCCGGGTAGCAATCAGCCCCAGCATTTT. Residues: CASSTPGSNQPQHF. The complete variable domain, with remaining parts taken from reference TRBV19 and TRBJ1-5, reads DGGITQSPKYLFRKEGQNVTLSCEQNLNHDAMYWYRQDPGQGLRLIYYSQIVNDFQKGDIAEGYSVSREKKESFPLTVTSAQKNPTAFYLCASSTPGSNQPQHFGDGTRLSIL.

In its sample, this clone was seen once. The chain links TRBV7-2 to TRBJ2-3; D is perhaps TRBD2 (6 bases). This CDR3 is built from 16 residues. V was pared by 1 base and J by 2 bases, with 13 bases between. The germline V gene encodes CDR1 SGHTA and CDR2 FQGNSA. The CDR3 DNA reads TGTGCCAGCAGCTTAGGAGCTAGCGTTTACACAGATACGCAGTATTTT. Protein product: CASSLGASVYTDTQYF.

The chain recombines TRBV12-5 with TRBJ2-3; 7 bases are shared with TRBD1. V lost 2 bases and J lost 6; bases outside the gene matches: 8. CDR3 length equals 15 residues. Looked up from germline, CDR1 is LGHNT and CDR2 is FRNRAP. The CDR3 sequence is CASGLTRQGLDTQYF. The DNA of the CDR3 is TGTGCTAGTGGTTTGACTAGACAGGGTCTGGATACGCAGTATTTT.

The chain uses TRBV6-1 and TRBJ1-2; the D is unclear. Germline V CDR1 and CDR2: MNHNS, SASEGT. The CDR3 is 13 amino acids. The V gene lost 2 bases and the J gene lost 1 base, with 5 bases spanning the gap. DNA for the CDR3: TGTGCCAGCAGTGAATCCGGTAACTATGGCTACACCTTC. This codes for CASSESGNYGYTF.

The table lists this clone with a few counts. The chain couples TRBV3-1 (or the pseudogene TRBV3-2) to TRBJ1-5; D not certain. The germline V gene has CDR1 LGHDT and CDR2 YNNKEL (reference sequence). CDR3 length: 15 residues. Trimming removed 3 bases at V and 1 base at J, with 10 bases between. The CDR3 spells CASSQGGYSNQPQHF. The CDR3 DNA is TGTGCCAGCAGCCAGGGAGGGTACAGCAATCAGCCCCAGCATTTT.

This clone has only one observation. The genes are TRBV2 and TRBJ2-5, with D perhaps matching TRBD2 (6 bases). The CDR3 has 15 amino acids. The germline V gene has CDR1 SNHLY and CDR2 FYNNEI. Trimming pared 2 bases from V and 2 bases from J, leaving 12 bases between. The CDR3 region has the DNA TGTGCCAGCAGTGAAAGCGGGCAGGGTCAAGAGACCCAGTACTTC. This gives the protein CASSESGQGQETQYF.

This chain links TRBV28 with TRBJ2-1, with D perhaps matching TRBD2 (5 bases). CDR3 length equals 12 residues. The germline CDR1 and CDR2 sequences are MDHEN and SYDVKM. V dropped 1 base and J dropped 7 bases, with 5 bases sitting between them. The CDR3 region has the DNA TGTGCCAGCAGTTTATCGGGAAATGAGCAGTTCTTC. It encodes CASSLSGNEQFF.

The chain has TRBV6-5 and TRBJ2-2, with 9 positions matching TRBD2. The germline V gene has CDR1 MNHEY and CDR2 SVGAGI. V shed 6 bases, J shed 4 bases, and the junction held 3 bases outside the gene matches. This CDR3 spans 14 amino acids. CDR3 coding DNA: TGTGCCAGCAGGAGACTAGCGGTCACCGGGGAGCTGTTTTTT. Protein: CASRRLAVTGELFF.

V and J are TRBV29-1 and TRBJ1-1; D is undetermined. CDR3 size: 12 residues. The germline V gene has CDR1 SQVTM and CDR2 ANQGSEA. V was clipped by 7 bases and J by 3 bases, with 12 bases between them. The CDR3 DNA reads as TGCAGCGCGGCGTTTGGAGACACTGAAGCTTTCTTT. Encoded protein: CSAAFGDTEAFF.

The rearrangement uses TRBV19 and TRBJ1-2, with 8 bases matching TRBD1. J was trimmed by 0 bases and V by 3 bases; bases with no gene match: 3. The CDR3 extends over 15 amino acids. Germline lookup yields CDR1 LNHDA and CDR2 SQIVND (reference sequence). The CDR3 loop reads CASSMDRVANYGYTF. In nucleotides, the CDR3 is TGTGCCAGTAGTATGGACAGGGTAGCTAACTATGGCTACACCTTC. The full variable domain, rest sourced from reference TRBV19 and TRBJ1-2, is DGGITQSPKYLFRKEGQNVTLSCEQNLNHDAMYWYRQDPGQGLRLIYYSQIVNDFQKGDIAEGYSVSREKKESFPLTVTSAQKNPTAFYLCASSMDRVANYGYTFGSGTRLTVV.

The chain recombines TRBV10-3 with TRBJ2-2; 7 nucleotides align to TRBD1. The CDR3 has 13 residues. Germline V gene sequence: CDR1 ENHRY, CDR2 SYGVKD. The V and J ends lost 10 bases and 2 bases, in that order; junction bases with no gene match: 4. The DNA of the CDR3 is TGTGCCACCGCAGGGGGAAACACCGGGGAGCTGTTTTTT. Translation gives CATAGGNTGELFF.